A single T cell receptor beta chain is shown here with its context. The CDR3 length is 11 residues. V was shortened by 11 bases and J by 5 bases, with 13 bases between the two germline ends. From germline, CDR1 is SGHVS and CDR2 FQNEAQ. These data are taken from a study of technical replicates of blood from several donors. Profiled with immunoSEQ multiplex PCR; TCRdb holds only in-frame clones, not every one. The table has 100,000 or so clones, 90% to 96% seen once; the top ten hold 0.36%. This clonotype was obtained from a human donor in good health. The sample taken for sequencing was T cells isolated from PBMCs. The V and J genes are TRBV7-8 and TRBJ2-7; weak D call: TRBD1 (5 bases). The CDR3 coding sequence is TGTGCCCTCGGATGGGGCCACGAGCAGTACTTC. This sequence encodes CALGWGHEQYF. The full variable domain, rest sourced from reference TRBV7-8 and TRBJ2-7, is GAGVSQSPRYKVAKRGQDVALRCDPISGHVSLFWYQQALGQGPEFLTYFQNEAQLDKSGLPSDRFFAERPEGSVSTLKIQRTQQEDSAVYLCALGWGHEQYFGPGTRLTVT.